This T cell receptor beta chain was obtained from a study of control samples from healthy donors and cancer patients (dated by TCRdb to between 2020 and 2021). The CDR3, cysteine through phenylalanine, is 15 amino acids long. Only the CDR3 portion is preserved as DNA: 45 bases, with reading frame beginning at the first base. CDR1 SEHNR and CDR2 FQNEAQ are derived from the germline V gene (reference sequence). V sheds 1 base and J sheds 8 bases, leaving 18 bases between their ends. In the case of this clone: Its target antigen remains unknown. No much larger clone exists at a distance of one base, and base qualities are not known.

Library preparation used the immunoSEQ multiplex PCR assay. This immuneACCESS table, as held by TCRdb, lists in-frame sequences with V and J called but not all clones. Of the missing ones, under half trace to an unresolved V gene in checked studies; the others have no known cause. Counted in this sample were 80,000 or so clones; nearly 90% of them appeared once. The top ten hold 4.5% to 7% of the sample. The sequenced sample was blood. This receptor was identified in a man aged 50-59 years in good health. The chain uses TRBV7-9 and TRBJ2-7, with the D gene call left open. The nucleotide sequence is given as TGTGCCAGCAGCTTAGGGACGGGTAAACTATCCCAGCAGTACTTC. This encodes CASSLGTGKLSQQYF.